The clone carrying this TCR beta chain was detected a few times. Using RNA transcripts as the source, TCR beta CDR3 regions were amplified. The HTBI primer set served for first-round RT-PCR of the TCR CDR3. TCRdb re-analysed the multiplex PCR reads in MiXCR, keeping a single row per CDR3 protein. The sample has over 250,000 distinct CDR3 sequences, roughly 13% seen once. This sample stems from a study of T cells in Graves' hyperthyroidism and ophthalmopathy. Germline CDR1 and CDR2: DFQATT and SNEGSKA (reference sequence). The CDR3 runs to 16 residues. V was pared by 5 bases and J by 0 bases, with 10 bases of the junction left unmatched.

The TCR sequence derives from a woman aged 40 to 50 with Graves' ophthalmopathy. This chain joins TRBV20-1 and TRBJ2-1; 7 bases match TRBD2. The sample consisted of blood. CDR3 nucleotides: TGCAGTGCTGGCGGGGCTAGCGGTAGCTCCTACAATGAGCAGTTCTTC. Translating gives CSAGGASGSSYNEQFF.